This T cell receptor (beta chain) stems from a study of blood T cell repertoires in COVID-19. Study-wide background: The United States, Italy and Spain supplied acute and convalescent COVID-19 samples. The analysed material was cDNA or gDNA that came from T cells, B-cell-depleted T cells, or PBMCs.

The method was immunoSEQ multiplex PCR; TCRdb's version includes in-frame clones alone and lacks a portion of them. The table lists roughly 520,000 clones, over 75% of them singletons. V was trimmed by 0 bases and J by 11 bases, leaving 16 bases between them. The CDR3 totals 14 residues. CDR1 and CDR2 (germline): LGHDT, YNNKEL (reference sequence). Recovered status in Cohort 3 required two negative PCRs, clearance, or symptom resolution. Source material: PBMCs or T cells enriched from blood (not recorded which). The sequence was obtained from a woman aged 40 to 55 who had recovered from COVID-19. The J gene is TRBJ1-1, the V gene TRBV3-1 (or the pseudogene TRBV3-2); D is possibly TRBD1 (5 bases). The DNA for the CDR3 is TGTGCCAGCAGCCAAGAAGTTTTGGCGGGACCGGCTTTCTTT. Protein: CASSQEVLAGPAFF.